This T cell receptor beta chain was found in a study of blood T cell repertoires in COVID-19. Sequenced by immunoSEQ multiplex PCR; TCRdb stores in-frame clones only, minus some. Of more than 200,000 clones detected, about 85% appear once; the ten largest clones hold about 10%. Ages ranged from about 18 to 90 years, with residence in approximately 23 US areas. This CDR3 is built from 14 residues. The germline gives CDR1 PRHDT, CDR2 FYEKMQ (reference sequence). The V gene lost 4 bases and the J gene lost 2 bases, with 12 bases spanning the gap. The sequence derives from a man aged 25-40 years who had recovered from COVID-19. Sequencing used PBMCs or T cells enriched from blood (not recorded which). This chain connects TRBV13 to TRBJ2-7; D might be TRBD2 (5 bases). The CDR3: CASSSATGTYEQYF. In DNA, the CDR3 is TGTGCCAGCAGCTCCGCGACCGGGACCTACGAGCAGTACTTC.